One sample yielded the 7 T cell receptor beta chains listed below, sequenced in a study of Tregs in tolerant kidney transplant recipients. Sequencing used immunoSEQ multiplex PCR; TCRdb keeps in-frame clones, though not all of them. The data show about 100,000 clones, around 91% seen once. This specimen consisted of CD4+ T cells from blood, obtained before the transplant. The receptors come from a human donor who received a combined kidney and bone marrow transplant.

The chain couples TRBV29-1 to TRBJ2-3; 8 nucleotides agree with TRBD1. Germline CDR1 SQVTM, CDR2 ANQGSEA. Trimming took 7 bases from V and 1 from J; bases not matched to a gene: 1. The CDR3 loop spans 12 amino acids. The CDR3 region has the DNA TGCAGCGCGACAGGGGGCACAGATACGCAGTATTTT. The encoded protein is CSATGGTDTQYF.

In DNA, the CDR3 is TGTGCCAGCAGCTCCTTGGGGGGGGGAGAAGTAGATACGCAGTATTTT. Amino acids: CASSSLGGGEVDTQYF. V usage is TRBV5-4 and J usage is TRBJ2-3; 7 nucleotides align to TRBD2. Germline trimming cut 3 bases from V and 5 bases from J; bases unmatched to any gene: 12. Germline CDR1 and CDR2: SGHNT and YYREEE (reference sequence). CDR3 length: 16 residues.

The rearrangement uses TRBV30 and TRBJ1-1; TRBD1 is a possible D gene (6 bases). The ends were cut back, 4 bases at V and 1 base at J, with 10 bases in the middle. CDR1 and CDR2 from the germline V gene are GTSNPN and SVGIG (reference sequence). This CDR3 spans 13 amino acids. The CDR3 protein is CAWKETGNTEAFF. DNA for the CDR3: TGTGCCTGGAAAGAGACAGGGAACACTGAAGCTTTCTTT.

The chain uses TRBV5-1 and TRBJ2-2; 12 bases agree with TRBD2. V dropped 4 bases and J dropped 6; count of bases not matched to a gene: 7. Germline-derived CDR1 and CDR2 are SGHRS and YFSETQ. CDR3 length: 16 residues. The CDR3 sequence is CASSVELAGGAGELFF. CDR3 coding DNA: TGCGCCAGCAGCGTGGAACTAGCGGGAGGCGCCGGGGAGCTGTTTTTT.

A single count supports this clone. The rearrangement uses TRBV6-5 and TRBJ1-2; 10 nucleotides agree with TRBD1. Germline-derived CDR1 and CDR2 are MNHEY and SVGAGI. The CDR3 length is 15 residues. V shed 8 bases, J shed 5 bases, and the junction held 11 bases outside the gene matches. The CDR3 DNA reads as TGTGCCAGCCTACCCGGGCGGGACAGGGGTTATGGCTACACCTTC. This sequence encodes CASLPGRDRGYGYTF.

The J gene is TRBJ2-7, the V gene TRBV15; 9 bases are a match to TRBD1. The germline V gene encodes CDR1 LNHNV and CDR2 YYDKDF (reference sequence). V trimming: 0 bases; J trimming: 0 bases; junction bases outside the gene matches: 6. CDR3 length equals 17 residues. The CDR3 DNA is TGTGCCACCAGCAGAGATCTCGACAGGGGGACCTCCTACGAGCAGTACTTC. Its protein product is CATSRDLDRGTSYEQYF.

This chain uses TRBV11-3 with TRBJ2-1; weak D call: TRBD2 (6 bases). This CDR3 spans 15 amino acids. The V and J ends lost 4 bases and 4 bases respectively, with 14 bases between them. CDR1 is SGHNT, CDR2 YENEEA, per germline. This CDR3 reads CASSSDPGEYNEQFF. CDR3 sequence (DNA): TGTGCCAGCAGCTCAGACCCGGGAGAGTACAATGAGCAGTTCTTC.